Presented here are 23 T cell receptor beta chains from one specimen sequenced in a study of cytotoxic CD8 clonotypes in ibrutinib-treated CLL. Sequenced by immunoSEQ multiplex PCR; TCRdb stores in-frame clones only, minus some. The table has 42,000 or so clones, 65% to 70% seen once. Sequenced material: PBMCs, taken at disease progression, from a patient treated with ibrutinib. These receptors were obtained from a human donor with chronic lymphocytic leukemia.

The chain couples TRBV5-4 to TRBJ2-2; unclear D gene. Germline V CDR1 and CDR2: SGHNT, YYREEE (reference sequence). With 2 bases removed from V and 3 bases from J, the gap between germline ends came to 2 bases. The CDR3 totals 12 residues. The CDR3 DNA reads TGTGCCAGCAGCTTTTACACCGGGGAGCTGTTTTTT. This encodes CASSFYTGELFF.

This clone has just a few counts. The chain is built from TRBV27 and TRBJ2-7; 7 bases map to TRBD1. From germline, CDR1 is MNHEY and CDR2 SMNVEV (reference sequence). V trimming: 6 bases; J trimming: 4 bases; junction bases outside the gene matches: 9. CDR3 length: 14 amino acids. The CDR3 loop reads CASRPPGQIYEQYF. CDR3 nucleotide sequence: TGTGCCAGCAGACCACCGGGACAGATTTACGAGCAGTACTTC.

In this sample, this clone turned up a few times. The DNA of the CDR3 is TGTGCCATCAGTGAGTCCACTGGGGAGCAGTACTTC. This encodes CAISESTGEQYF. The rearrangement links TRBV10-3 to TRBJ2-7, with D unresolved. V gave up 0 bases and J gave up 7 bases, with 7 bases separating them. The V gene's germline CDR1 is ENHRY and CDR2 SYGVKD. This CDR3 spans 12 amino acids.

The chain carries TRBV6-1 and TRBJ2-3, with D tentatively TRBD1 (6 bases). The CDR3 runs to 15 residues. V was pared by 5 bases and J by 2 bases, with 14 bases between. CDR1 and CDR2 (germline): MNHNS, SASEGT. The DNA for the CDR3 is TGTGCCAGCAGTTTAGACAGGAGAACCACAGATACGCAGTATTTT. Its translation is CASSLDRRTTDTQYF.

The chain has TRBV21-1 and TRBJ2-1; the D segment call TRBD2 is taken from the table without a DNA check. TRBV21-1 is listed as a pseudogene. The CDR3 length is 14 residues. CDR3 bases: TGTGCCACCACTCTATTTCCTAGCGGTAATGAGCAGTTCTTC. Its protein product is CATTLFPSGNEQFF.

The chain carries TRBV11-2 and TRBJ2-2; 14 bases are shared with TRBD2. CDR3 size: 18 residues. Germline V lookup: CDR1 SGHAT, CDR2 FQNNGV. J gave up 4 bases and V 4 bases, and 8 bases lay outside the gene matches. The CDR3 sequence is CASSWGLAGEGPTGELFF. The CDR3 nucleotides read TGTGCCAGCAGCTGGGGACTAGCGGGAGAGGGGCCCACCGGGGAGCTGTTTTTT.

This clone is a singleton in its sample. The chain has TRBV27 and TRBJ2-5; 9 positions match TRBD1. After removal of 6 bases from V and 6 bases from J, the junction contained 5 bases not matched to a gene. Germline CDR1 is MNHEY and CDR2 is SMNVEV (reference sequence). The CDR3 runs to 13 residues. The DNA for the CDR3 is TGTGCCAGCAGCTGGACAGGGGAAAAGACCCAGTACTTC. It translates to CASSWTGEKTQYF.

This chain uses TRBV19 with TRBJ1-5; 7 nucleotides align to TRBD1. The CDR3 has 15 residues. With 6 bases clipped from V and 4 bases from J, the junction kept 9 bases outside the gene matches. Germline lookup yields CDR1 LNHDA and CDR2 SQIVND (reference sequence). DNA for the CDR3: TGTGCCAGTAGGTCCGGGGCAGGGGGTAATCAGCCCCAGCATTTT. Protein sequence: CASRSGAGGNQPQHF.

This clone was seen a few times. CDR3 bases: TGTGCCAGCAGTTACGTCAACTCTGGGGCCAACGTCCTGACTTTC. It yields the protein CASSYVNSGANVLTF. The rearrangement links TRBV7-2 to TRBJ2-6, with D uncertain. The CDR3 runs 15 residues. The V end lost 6 bases, the J end lost 0 bases, and 9 bases lay between the germline ends. Germline assignment: CDR1 SGHTA and CDR2 FQGNSA.

CDR3 residues: CASSTQGYEQYF. CDR3 DNA: TGTGCCAGCAGTACACAGGGCTACGAGCAGTACTTC. The chain has TRBV27 and TRBJ2-7; a weak D match, TRBD1 (6 bases). The CDR3 sequence is 12 residues long. Germline V gene data show CDR1 as MNHEY and CDR2 as SMNVEV (reference sequence). V was clipped by 5 bases and J by 3 bases, with 8 bases between them.

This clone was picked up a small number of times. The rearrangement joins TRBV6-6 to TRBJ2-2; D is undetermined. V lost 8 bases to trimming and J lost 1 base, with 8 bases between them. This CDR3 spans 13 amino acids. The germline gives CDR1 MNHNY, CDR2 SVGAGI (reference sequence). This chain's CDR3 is CASGSVNTGELFF. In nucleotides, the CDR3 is TGTGCCAGCGGGTCAGTGAACACCGGGGAGCTGTTTTTT.

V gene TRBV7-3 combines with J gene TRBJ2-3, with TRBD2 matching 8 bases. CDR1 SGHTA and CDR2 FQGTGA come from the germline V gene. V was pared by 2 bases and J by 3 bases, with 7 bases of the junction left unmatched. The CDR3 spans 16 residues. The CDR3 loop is CASSLYSGTGTDTQYF. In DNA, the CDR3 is TGTGCCAGCAGCTTATATAGCGGGACGGGAACAGATACGCAGTATTTT.

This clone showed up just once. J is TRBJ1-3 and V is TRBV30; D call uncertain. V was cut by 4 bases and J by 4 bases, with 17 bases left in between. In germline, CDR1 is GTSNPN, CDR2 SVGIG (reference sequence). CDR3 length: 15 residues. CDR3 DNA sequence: TGTGCCTGGAATTTAGAAGGCGGGCGAGGAAACACCATATATTTT. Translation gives CAWNLEGGRGNTIYF.

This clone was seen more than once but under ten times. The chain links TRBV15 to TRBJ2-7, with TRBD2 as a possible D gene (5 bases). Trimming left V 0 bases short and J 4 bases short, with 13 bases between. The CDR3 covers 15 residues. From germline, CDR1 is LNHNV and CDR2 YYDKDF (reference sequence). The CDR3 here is CATSRDLADSYEQYF. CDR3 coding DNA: TGTGCCACCAGCAGAGATCTAGCCGATTCTTACGAGCAGTACTTC.

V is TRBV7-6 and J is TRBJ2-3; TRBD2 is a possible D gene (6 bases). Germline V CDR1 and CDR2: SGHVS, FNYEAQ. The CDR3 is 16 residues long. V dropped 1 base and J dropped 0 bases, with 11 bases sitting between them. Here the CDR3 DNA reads TGTGCCAGCAGCTTAGAGCCGGGACTGAGCACAGATACGCAGTATTTT. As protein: CASSLEPGLSTDTQYF.

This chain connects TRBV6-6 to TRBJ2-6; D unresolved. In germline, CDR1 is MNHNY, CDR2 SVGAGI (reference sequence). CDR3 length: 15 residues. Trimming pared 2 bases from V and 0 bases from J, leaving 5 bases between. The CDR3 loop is CASSYPRSGANVLTF. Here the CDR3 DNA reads TGTGCCAGCAGTTACCCCCGCTCTGGGGCCAACGTCCTGACTTTC.

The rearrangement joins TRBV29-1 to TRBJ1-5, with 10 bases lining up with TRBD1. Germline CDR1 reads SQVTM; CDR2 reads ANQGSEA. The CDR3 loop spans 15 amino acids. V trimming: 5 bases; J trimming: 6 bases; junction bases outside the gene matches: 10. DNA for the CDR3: TGCAGCGTTTTAATTGACAGGGGGCTCTTTCAGCCCCAGCATTTT. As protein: CSVLIDRGLFQPQHF.

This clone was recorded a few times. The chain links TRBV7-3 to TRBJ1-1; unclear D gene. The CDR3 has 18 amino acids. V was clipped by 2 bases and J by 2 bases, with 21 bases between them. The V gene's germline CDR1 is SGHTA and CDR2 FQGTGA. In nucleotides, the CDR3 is TGTGCCAGCAGCTTAGTCGGTCGTCTGGCCAGAGGAAACACTGAAGCTTTCTTT. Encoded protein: CASSLVGRLARGNTEAFF.

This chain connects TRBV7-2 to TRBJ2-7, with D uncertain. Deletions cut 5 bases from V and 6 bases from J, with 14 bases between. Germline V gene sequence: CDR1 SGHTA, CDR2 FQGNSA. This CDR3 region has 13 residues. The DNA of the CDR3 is TGTGCCAGCAGCGCTCACCTTCTAGGCGAGCAGTACTTC. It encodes CASSAHLLGEQYF.

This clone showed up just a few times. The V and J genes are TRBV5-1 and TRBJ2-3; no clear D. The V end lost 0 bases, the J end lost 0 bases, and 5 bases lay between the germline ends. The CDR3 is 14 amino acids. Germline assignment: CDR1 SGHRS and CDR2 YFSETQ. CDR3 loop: CASSLGPSTDTQYF. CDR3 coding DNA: TGCGCCAGCAGCTTGGGACCTAGCACAGATACGCAGTATTTT. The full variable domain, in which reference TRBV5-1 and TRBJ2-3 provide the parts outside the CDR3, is KAGVTQTPRYLIKTRGQQVTLSCSPISGHRSVSWYQQTPGQGLQFLFEYFSETQRNKGNFPGRFSGRQFSNSRSEMNVSTLELGDSALYLCASSLGPSTDTQYFGPGTRLTVL.

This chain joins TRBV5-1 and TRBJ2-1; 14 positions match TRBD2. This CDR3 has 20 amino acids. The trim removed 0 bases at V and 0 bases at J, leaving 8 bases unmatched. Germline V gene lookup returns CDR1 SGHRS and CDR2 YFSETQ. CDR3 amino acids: CASSLGLAGGPESSYNEQFF. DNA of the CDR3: TGCGCCAGCAGCTTGGGACTAGCGGGAGGGCCGGAAAGCTCCTACAATGAGCAGTTCTTC.

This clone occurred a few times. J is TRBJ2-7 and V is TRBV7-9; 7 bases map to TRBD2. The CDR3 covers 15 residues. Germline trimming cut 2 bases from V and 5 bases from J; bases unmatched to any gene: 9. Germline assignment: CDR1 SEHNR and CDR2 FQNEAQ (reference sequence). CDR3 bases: TGTGCCAGCAGCTTAAATTTGCGGGAGTTTAACGAGCAGTACTTC. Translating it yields CASSLNLREFNEQYF. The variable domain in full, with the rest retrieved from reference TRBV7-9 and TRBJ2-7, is DTGVSQNPRHKITKRGQNVTFRCDPISEHNRLYWYRQTLGQGPEFLTYFQNEAQLEKSRLLSDRFSAERPKGSFSTLEIQRTEQGDSAMYLCASSLNLREFNEQYFGPGTRLTVT.

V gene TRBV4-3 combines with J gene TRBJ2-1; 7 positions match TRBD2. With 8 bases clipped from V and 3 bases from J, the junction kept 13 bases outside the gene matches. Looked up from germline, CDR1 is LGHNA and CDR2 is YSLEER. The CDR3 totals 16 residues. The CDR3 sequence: CASSTEGGFSYNEQFF. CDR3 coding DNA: TGCGCCAGCTCGACAGAGGGAGGGTTTAGCTACAATGAGCAGTTCTTC.